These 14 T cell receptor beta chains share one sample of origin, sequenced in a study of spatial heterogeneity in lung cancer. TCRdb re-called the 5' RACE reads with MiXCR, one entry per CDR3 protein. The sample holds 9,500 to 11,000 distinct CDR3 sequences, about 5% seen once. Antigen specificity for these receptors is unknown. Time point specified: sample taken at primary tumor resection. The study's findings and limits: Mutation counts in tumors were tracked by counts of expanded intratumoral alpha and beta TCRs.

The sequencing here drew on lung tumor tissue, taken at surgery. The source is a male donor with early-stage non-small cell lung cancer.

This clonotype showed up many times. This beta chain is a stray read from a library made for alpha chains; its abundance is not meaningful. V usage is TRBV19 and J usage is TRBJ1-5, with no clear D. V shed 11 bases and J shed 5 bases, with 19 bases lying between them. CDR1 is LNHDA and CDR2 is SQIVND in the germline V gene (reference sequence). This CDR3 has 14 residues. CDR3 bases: TGTGCCGGGTCGACGGGAAATCGGCATCAGCCCCAGCATTTT. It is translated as CAGSTGNRHQPQHF. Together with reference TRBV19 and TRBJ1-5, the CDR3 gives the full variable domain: DGGITQSPKYLFRKEGQNVTLSCEQNLNHDAMYWYRQDPGQGLRLIYYSQIVNDFQKGDIAEGYSVSREKKESFPLTVTSAQKNPTAFYLCAGSTGNRHQPQHFGDGTRLSIL.

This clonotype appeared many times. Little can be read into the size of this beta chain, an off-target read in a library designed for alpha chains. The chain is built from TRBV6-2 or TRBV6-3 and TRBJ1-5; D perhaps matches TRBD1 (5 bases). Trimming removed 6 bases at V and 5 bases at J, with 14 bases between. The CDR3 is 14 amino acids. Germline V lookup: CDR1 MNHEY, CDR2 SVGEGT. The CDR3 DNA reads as TGTGCCAGCAGACCTGACAGCGCCTATCAGCCCCAGCATTTT. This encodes CASRPDSAYQPQHF.

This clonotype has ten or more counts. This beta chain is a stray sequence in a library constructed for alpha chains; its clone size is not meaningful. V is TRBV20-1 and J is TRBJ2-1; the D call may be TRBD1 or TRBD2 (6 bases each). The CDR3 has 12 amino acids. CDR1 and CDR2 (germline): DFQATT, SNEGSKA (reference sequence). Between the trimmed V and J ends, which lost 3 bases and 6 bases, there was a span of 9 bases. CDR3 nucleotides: TGCAGTGCTAGCGGGGGCCCCAATGAGCAGTTCTTC. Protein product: CSASGGPNEQFF.

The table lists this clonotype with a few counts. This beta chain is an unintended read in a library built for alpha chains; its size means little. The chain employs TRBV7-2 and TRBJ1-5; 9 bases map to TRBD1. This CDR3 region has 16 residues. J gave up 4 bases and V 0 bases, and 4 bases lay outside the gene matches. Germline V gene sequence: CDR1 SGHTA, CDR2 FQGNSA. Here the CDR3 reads CASSLAVTGGNQPQHF. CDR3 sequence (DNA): TGTGCCAGCAGCTTAGCAGTGACAGGGGGAAATCAGCCCCAGCATTTT.

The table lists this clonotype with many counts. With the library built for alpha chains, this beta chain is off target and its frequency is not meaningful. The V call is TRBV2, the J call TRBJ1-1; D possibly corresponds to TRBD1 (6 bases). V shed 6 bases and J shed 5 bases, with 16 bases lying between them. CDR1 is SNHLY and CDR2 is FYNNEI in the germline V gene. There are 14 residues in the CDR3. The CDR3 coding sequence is TGTGCCAGCAGACTAGAGGGGGGGCTTACTGAAGCTTTCTTT. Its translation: CASRLEGGLTEAFF.

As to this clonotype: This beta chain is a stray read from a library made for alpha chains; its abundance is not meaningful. The CDR3 DNA follows: TGTGCCATCAGTGGCCAATTAAACCCAGCACCCAATGAAAAACTGTTTTTT. Protein: CAISGQLNPAPNEKLFF. This chain links TRBV10-3 with TRBJ1-4; no clear D gene. Germline V gives CDR1 ENHRY, CDR2 SYGVKD. CDR3 length: 17 residues. The V and J ends lost 4 bases and 5 bases respectively, with 20 bases between them.

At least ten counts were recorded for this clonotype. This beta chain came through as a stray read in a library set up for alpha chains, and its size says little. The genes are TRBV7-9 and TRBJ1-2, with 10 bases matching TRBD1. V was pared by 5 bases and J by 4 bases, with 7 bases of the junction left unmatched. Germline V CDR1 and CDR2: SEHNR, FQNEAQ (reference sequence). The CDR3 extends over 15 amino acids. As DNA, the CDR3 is TGTGCCAGCAGCCCCGCGGGACAGGGGTTCTATGGCTACACCTTC. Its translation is CASSPAGQGFYGYTF. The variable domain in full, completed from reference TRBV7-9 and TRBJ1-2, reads DTGVSQNPRHKITKRGQNVTFRCDPISEHNRLYWYRQTLGQGPEFLTYFQNEAQLEKSRLLSDRFSAERPKGSFSTLEIQRTEQGDSAMYLCASSPAGQGFYGYTFGSGTRLTVV.

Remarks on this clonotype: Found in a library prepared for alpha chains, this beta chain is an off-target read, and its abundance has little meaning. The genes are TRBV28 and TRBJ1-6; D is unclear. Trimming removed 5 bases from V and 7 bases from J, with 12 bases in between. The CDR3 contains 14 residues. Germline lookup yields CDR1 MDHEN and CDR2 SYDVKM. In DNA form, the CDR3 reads TGTGCCAGCAGTGTGGGTATCGGGAATTCACCCCTCCACTTT. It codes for CASSVGIGNSPLHF.

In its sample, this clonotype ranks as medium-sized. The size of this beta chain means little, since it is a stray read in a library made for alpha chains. CDR3 DNA: TGTGCCAGCAGCCAAGATCAGGGGACAGGGCGACAGGAGACCCAGTACTTC. It is translated as CASSQDQGTGRQETQYF. This rearrangement joins TRBV3-1 to TRBJ2-5; TRBD1 matches 9 bases. After removal of 0 bases from V and 5 bases from J, the junction contained 10 bases not matched to a gene. Germline CDR1 and CDR2: LGHDT and YNNKEL (reference sequence). CDR3 length: 17 residues.

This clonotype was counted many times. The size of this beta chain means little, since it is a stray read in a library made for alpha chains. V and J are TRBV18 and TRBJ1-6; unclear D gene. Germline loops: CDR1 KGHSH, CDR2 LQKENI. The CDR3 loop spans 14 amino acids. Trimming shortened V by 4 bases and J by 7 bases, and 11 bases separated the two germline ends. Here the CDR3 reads CASSQAARNSPLHF. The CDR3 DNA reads TGTGCCAGCTCACAGGCAGCGCGGAATTCACCCCTCCACTTT.

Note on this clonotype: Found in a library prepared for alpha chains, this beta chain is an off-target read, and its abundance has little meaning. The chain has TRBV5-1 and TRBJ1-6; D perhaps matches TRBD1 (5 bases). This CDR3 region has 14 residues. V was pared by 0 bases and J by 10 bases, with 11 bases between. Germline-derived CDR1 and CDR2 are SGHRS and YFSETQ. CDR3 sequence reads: CASSLGEGFSPLHF. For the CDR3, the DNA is TGCGCCAGCAGCTTGGGAGAGGGGTTCTCACCCCTCCACTTT.

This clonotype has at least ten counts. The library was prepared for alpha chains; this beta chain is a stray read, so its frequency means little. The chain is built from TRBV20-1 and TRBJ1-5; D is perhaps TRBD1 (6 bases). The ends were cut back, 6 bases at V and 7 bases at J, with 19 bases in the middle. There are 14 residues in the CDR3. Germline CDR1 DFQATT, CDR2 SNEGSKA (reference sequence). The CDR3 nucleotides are TGCAGTGCCGGCGGGGGGGCTAGGAAACAGCCCCAGCATTTT. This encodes CSAGGGARKQPQHF.

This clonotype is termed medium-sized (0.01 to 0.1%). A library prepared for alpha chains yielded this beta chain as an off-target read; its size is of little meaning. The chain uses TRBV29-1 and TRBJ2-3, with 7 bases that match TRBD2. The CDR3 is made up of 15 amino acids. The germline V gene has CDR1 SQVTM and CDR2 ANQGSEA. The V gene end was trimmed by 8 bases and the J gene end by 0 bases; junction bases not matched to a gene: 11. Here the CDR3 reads CSPSGRIGSTDTQYF. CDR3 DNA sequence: TGCAGCCCTAGCGGACGTATTGGGAGCACAGATACGCAGTATTTT.

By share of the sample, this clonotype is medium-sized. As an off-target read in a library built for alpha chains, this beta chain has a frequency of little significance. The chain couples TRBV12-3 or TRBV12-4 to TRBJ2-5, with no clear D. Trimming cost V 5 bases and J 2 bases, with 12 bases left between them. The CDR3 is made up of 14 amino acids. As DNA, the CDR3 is TGTGCCAGCAGTAGGTGGGATGTGCAAGAGACCCAGTACTTC. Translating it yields CASSRWDVQETQYF.